This TCR beta chain came from a study of T cell responses to AZD1222 COVID-19 vaccine. Study-wide points: Only 5 or 6 individuals given AZD1222 were seropositive at baseline. Once two AZD1222 doses were given, Spike-specific TCR breadth and depth went up. Females outnumbered males among donors, who were mostly white British; clonal diversity was possibly underestimated. The reported proportion of spike-specific TCRs targeting unmutated variant regions was nearly half.

To note about this clone: Its antigen is still unknown.

CDR3 size: 14 residues. The germline V gene encodes CDR1 LGHNA and CDR2 YSLEER. The junction had 9 bases not matched to a gene; V was cut back by 8 bases and J by 3 bases. Using immunoSEQ multiplex PCR, the repertoire was profiled, and TCRdb retains in-frame clones only, with some absent. The data hold more than 90,000 clones, with roughly 83% observed a single time. The rearrangement links TRBV4-3 to TRBJ2-5, with 7 bases that match TRBD1. The clonotype originates from an adult who received the AZD1222 COVID-19 vaccine. Sequencing used peripheral blood, obtained 28 days after the second AZD1222 dose. The CDR3 DNA is TGCGCCAGCTCGCTTGAAACAGGGGAAGAGACCCAGTACTTC. Protein product: CASSLETGEETQYF.